Sequencing of this T cell receptor beta chain was carried out in a study of graft-versus-host responses after intestinal transplantation. About the research overall: Multivisceral, liver-intestinal, or isolated intestinal transplants were given to recipients.

The CDR3 length is 16 residues. The ends were cut back, 0 bases at V and 0 bases at J, with 10 bases in the middle. Per germline, CDR1 MNHEY and CDR2 SVGAGI. Sequencing was performed with immunoSEQ multiplex PCR; in TCRdb, only in-frame clones are kept and a portion is missing. The sample lists roughly 34,000 clones, roughly 95% occurring once. Findings and caveats of the study: Graft-donor T cell macrochimerism in patients accompanied high graft-versus-host to host-versus-graft clonal ratios in allografts. Early HvG declines after transplant were associated with peak circulating GvH clone levels. Recipient-marrow GvH clones were detected, some having first appeared in ileum or blood.

Of note for this clone: What it binds is unknown.

This specimen consisted of unstimulated CD4+ T cells sorted from spleen or lymph node cells, obtained before transplant. This chain connects TRBV6-5 to TRBJ2-3; no clear D. This receptor was taken from a human donor who was the organ donor for an intestinal transplant. The DNA of the CDR3 is TGTGCCAGCAGTTACTCGCCTCGTGCTAGCACAGATACGCAGTATTTT. Protein sequence: CASSYSPRASTDTQYF.